This T cell receptor beta chain was captured in a study of blood T cell repertoires in COVID-19. Overall study: COVID-19 samples, acute and convalescent, were from the United States, Italy and Spain. Sources were T cells, B-cell-depleted T cells, or PBMCs; the material itself was cDNA or gDNA.

How the authors handled the data: Quantification of nucleated cells was approximated via reference gene primer amplification. The repertoire was sequenced with immunoSEQ multiplex PCR; TCRdb's copy has only in-frame clones and lacks some. V and J calls and clone size are those listed in that table; D and trimming were worked out from the DNA. The sample holds roughly 140,000 clones; 88% are singletons and the top ten take roughly 1.9%. V lost 6 bases and J lost 6; bases outside the gene matches: 6. This CDR3 contains 13 residues. The genes are TRBV12-3 or TRBV12-4 and TRBJ2-3; 7 bases line up with TRBD2. This receptor was identified in a man in his sixties or seventies with acute or convalescent COVID-19. The specimen sequenced was peripheral blood. As DNA, the CDR3 is TGTGCCAGCAGAAGGCGGGAGATGGATACGCAGTATTTT. It yields the protein CASRRREMDTQYF.